The clone carrying this T cell receptor beta chain was counted only a few times. Its antigen is undetermined. The sample originates from a study of response to subunit inactivated influenza vaccine. Overall study findings and caveats: Authors suggested seasonal influenza vaccinations each recruit few new T cells.

Trimming took off 1 base at V and 3 bases at J, with 9 bases between the two ends. The CDR3 is 14 residues long. TCRdb passed the RT-PCR reads through MiXCR, listing each CDR3 protein once. The sample gives over 800,000 distinct CDR3 sequences, around 21% of which show up once; roughly 10% is in the top ten. The clonotype comes from a man aged 50 to 60 who received an inactivated influenza vaccine. The chain is built from TRBV12-3 or TRBV12-4 and TRBJ1-2, with D tentatively TRBD1 (5 bases). Specimen: PBMCs from blood, collected roughly 5 days after vaccination. In nucleotides, the CDR3 is TGTGCCAGCAGTTTAGGGACATCCCACTATGGCTACACCTTC. Protein product: CASSLGTSHYGYTF.